This T cell receptor (beta chain) stems from a study of shared clonotypes between healthy human individuals. The method was immunoSEQ multiplex PCR; TCRdb's version includes in-frame clones alone and lacks a portion of them. Altogether 2,500,000 or so clones are present, 85% to 95% being singletons, with the ten largest covering 0.3% to 0.4%. V lost 6 bases, J lost 4 bases, and 9 bases stayed unmatched. Germline lookup yields CDR1 SGHAT and CDR2 FQNNGV. The CDR3 is 16 residues long. Study donors comprised healthy, HIV-negative adults devoid of recent acute infection or vaccination. CD4+ cells underwent separation, giving CD45RA+ naive and CD45RA-negative memory subsets.

This TCR was sampled from a man aged 18 to 35 in good health. Some clones in this sample may be carry-over from other donors' samples. Sequencing used naive CD4+ T cells from PBMCs. Subset meaning: CD45RA+ positively selected. The V gene is TRBV11-2, the J gene TRBJ2-3; 11 positions match TRBD2. Here the CDR3 DNA reads TGTGCCAGCAGGGAATTAGCGGGAGGGCCAGCAGATACGCAGTATTTT. This translates into CASRELAGGPADTQYF.